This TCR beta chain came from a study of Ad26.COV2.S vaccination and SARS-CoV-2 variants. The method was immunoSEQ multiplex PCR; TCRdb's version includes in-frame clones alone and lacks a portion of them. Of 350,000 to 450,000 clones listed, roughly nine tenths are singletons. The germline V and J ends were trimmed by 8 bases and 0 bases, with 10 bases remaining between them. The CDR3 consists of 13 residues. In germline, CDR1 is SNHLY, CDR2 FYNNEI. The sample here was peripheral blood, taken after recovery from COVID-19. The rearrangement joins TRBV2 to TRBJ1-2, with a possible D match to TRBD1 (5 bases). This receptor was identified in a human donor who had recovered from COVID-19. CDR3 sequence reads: CASGPGTNYGYTF. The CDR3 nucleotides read TGTGCCAGCGGGCCAGGGACTAACTATGGCTACACCTTC.